A single sample is the source of the 30 T cell receptor beta chains below, sequenced in a study of T cells in Graves' hyperthyroidism and ophthalmopathy. TCR beta CDR3 regions were amplified from RNA. An initial round of RT-PCR targeting the TCR CDR3 relied on the HTBI primer set. TCRdb recomputed calls from the multiplex PCR reads with MiXCR, one row per CDR3 protein. This sample carries around 520,000 distinct CDR3 sequences, less than 15% of them seen once, and the ten largest clones take over 11%. The specimen sequenced was blood. The receptor set was obtained from a middle-aged woman with Graves' hyperthyroidism.

This chain links TRBV19 with TRBJ2-2, with D perhaps TRBD2 (6 bases). This CDR3 contains 15 residues. Per the germline V gene, CDR1 is LNHDA and CDR2 is SQIVND (reference sequence). Trimming took off 7 bases at V and 4 bases at J, with 16 bases between the two ends. Written as DNA, the CDR3 is TGTGCCAGTATTTATGCGGCGGGACGCACCGGGGAGCTGTTTTTT. It specifies CASIYAAGRTGELFF.

V gene TRBV30 combines with J gene TRBJ1-2, with 8 positions matching TRBD1. The V segment lost 7 bases and the J segment 6 bases; nucleotides outside the gene matches: 16. The CDR3 is 15 amino acids. Looked up from germline, CDR1 is GTSNPN and CDR2 is SVGIG (reference sequence). CDR3 amino acids: CAFLDRGRRVDGYTF. The DNA of the CDR3 is TGTGCCTTCCTCGACAGGGGACGTCGGGTGGATGGCTACACCTTC.

The chain uses TRBV12-3 or TRBV12-4 and TRBJ2-7; 8 nucleotides line up with TRBD2. There are 16 residues in the CDR3. The V and J ends lost 3 bases and 0 bases, in that order; junction bases with no gene match: 7. The CDR3 sequence: CASSFGPSGSSYEQYF. CDR3 nucleotide sequence: TGTGCCAGCAGTTTTGGGCCTAGCGGGTCCTCCTACGAGCAGTACTTC.

The chain couples TRBV7-9 to TRBJ1-3; no definite D call. The V gene's germline CDR1 is SEHNR and CDR2 FQNEAQ (reference sequence). The CDR3 is 13 amino acids. With 10 bases removed from V and 0 bases from J, the gap between germline ends came to 10 bases. The CDR3: CANDRSSGNTIYF. DNA for the CDR3: TGTGCCAACGACCGCTCCTCTGGAAACACCATATATTTT.

The rearrangement links TRBV16 to TRBJ1-4, with D unclear. Trimming took 2 bases from V and 0 from J, leaving 10 bases between them. The CDR3 contains 16 residues. CDR1 KGHSY and CDR2 FQNENV come from the germline V gene. CDR3 region: CASSQNVFATNEKLFF. DNA of the CDR3: TGTGCCAGCAGCCAAAATGTTTTTGCAACTAATGAAAAACTGTTTTTT.

This clonotype appeared many times. The chain carries TRBV28 and TRBJ2-7, with D possibly TRBD1 on 6 matching bases. Germline V gene data show CDR1 as MDHEN and CDR2 as SYDVKM. The CDR3 contains 14 residues. V lost 6 bases to trimming and J lost 1 base, with 13 bases between them. The CDR3 here is CASSTDSLSYEQYF. In DNA, the CDR3 is TGTGCCAGCAGCACGGACAGTCTGTCCTACGAGCAGTACTTC.

To note about this clonotype: An end of the junction does not agree with germline; a read error may underlie this. This chain links TRBV29-1 with TRBJ2-7; tentatively, D is TRBD1 (5 bases). The CDR3 length is 11 residues. Germline lookup yields CDR1 SQVTM and CDR2 ANQGSEA. The CDR3 region is CGVVTGYEQYF. In nucleotides, the CDR3 is TGCGGCGTTGTAACAGGCTACGAGCAGTACTTC.

This clonotype was recorded many times. The chain is built from TRBV28 and TRBJ2-5; 9 bases agree with TRBD1. Germline trimming cut 3 bases from V and 9 bases from J; bases unmatched to any gene: 20. Germline CDR1 MDHEN, CDR2 SYDVKM. CDR3 length: 18 residues. The CDR3 nucleotides are TGTGCCAGCAGTTTCTCACCCTCCGGGACAGGGTCTTTTGTGGCCCAGTACTTC. It translates to CASSFSPSGTGSFVAQYF.

This clonotype was counted ten times or more. The chain recombines TRBV5-1 with TRBJ1-1, with a tentative D call TRBD1 (5 bases). This CDR3 is built from 15 residues. The V end was cut by 4 bases, the J end by 6 bases, with 19 bases between. CDR1 is SGHRS and CDR2 is YFSETQ in the germline V gene. The CDR3: CASSQDRGGLAEAFF. The DNA of the CDR3 is TGCGCCAGCAGCCAGGACCGCGGGGGGTTGGCTGAAGCTTTCTTT.

This clonotype was counted at least ten times. The CDR3 here is CAISGTGSSEQYF. The CDR3 DNA is TGTGCCATCAGTGGGACAGGGTCGAGCGAGCAGTACTTC. V and J are TRBV10-3 and TRBJ2-7; 8 bases are shared with TRBD1. This CDR3 comprises 13 residues. CDR1 is ENHRY and CDR2 is SYGVKD in the germline V gene. V lost 4 bases, J lost 6 bases, and 5 bases stayed unmatched.

This clonotype was detected many times. The chain joins TRBV2 to TRBJ1-5; D not resolved. V was shortened by 6 bases and J by 0 bases, with 9 bases between the two germline ends. Germline assignment: CDR1 SNHLY and CDR2 FYNNEI. This CDR3 has 14 amino acids. The DNA of the CDR3 is TGTGCCAGCAGCCGCTACAATAGCAATCAGCCCCAGCATTTT. The encoded protein is CASSRYNSNQPQHF.

Notes on this clonotype: Just one base apart from a much larger clone, this may be a read error. J is TRBJ2-5 and V is TRBV10-3, with TRBD1 matching 8 bases. In germline, CDR1 is ENHRY, CDR2 SYGVKD. This CDR3 contains 13 residues. V shed 6 bases and J 2 bases; nucleotides not matched to a gene: 2. This CDR3 reads CAISHRGQETQYF. As DNA, the CDR3 is TGTGCCATCAGCCACAGGGGGCAAGAGACCCAGTACTTC.

This clonotype was observed at least ten times. The rearrangement uses TRBV5-1 and TRBJ1-1, with a possible D match to TRBD1 (6 bases). The CDR3 has 14 residues. The germline CDR1 and CDR2 sequences are SGHRS and YFSETQ. V lost 1 base and J lost 5, with 12 bases in between. CDR3 bases: TGCGCCAGCAGCTTGTACTCAGGGGAAACTGAAGCTTTCTTT. This translates into CASSLYSGETEAFF.

This clonotype was found many times. Here the CDR3 DNA reads TGTGCCAGCAGTTACAGATCCTTAGGCACAGATACGCAGTATTTT. Protein product: CASSYRSLGTDTQYF. The chain uses TRBV27 and TRBJ2-3; D is unresolved. The length of the CDR3 is 15 residues. Germline lookup yields CDR1 MNHEY and CDR2 SMNVEV (reference sequence). Trimming removed 4 bases from V and 1 base from J, with 12 bases in between.

This clonotype was seen ten or more times. V gene TRBV5-1 combines with J gene TRBJ1-2; 9 bases agree with TRBD1. Germline V gene lookup returns CDR1 SGHRS and CDR2 YFSETQ. J lost 4 bases, V lost 7 bases, and 11 bases had no gene match. The CDR3 runs to 15 residues. CDR3 loop: CASGTAGTGPYGYTF. In DNA form, the CDR3 reads TGCGCCAGCGGAACCGCCGGGACAGGGCCCTATGGCTACACCTTC.

This clonotype was seen at least ten times. The chain employs TRBV12-3 or TRBV12-4 and TRBJ1-6; TRBD1 matches at 9 bases. The J segment lost 10 bases and the V segment lost 6 bases, leaving 7 bases of the junction unmatched. This CDR3 comprises 14 residues. The CDR3 region is CASRPGQGASPLHF. The CDR3 DNA sequence: TGTGCCAGCAGACCGGGACAGGGTGCATCACCCCTCCACTTT.

CDR3 loop: CASSPLGLPLNEQFF. CDR3 sequence (DNA): TGCGCCAGCAGTCCCTTGGGACTTCCGTTAAATGAGCAGTTCTTC. J is TRBJ2-1 and V is TRBV4-1; D is possibly TRBD2 (6 bases). Per the germline V gene, CDR1 is MGHRA and CDR2 is YSYEKL. The CDR3 has 15 amino acids. V was cut by 6 bases and J by 7 bases, with 19 bases left in between.

This clonotype came up many times. The rearrangement links TRBV20-1 to TRBJ2-1; a possible D gene is TRBD2 (5 bases). V shed 2 bases and J shed 3 bases, with 8 bases lying between them. CDR3 length: 13 residues. Germline CDR1 reads DFQATT; CDR2 reads SNEGSKA (reference sequence). The CDR3 protein is CSARRLHYNEQFF. CDR3 nucleotide sequence: TGCAGTGCTAGAAGACTACACTACAATGAGCAGTTCTTC.

The V and J genes are TRBV19 and TRBJ2-6; 12 bases fit TRBD2. Per germline, CDR1 LNHDA and CDR2 SQIVND (reference sequence). Losses at the gene ends were 7 bases for V and 2 bases for J; bases not matched to a gene: 3. The CDR3 is 16 residues long. CDR3 in amino acids: CASMRLAGAGANVLTF. DNA of the CDR3: TGTGCCAGTATGCGACTAGCGGGAGCTGGGGCCAACGTCCTGACTTTC.

This clonotype was picked up a small number of times. This chain joins TRBV7-3 and TRBJ1-1; possibly TRBD1 for D (5 bases). Germline CDR1 and CDR2: SGHTA and FQGTGA. The CDR3 is made up of 14 amino acids. The V end lost 5 bases, the J end lost 0 bases, and 10 bases lay between the germline ends. The CDR3 region has the DNA TGTGCCAGCAGCACTCAGGGAGTGAACACTGAAGCTTTCTTT. Translation: CASSTQGVNTEAFF. The full variable domain, its missing parts supplied by reference TRBV7-3 and TRBJ1-1, is GAGVSQTPSNKVTEKGKYVELRCDPISGHTALYWYRQSLGQGPEFLIYFQGTGAADDSGLPNDRFFAVRPEGSVSTLKIQRTERGDSAVYLCASSTQGVNTEAFFGQGTRLTVV.

This clonotype was recorded at least ten times. The chain employs TRBV28 and TRBJ1-2; D is ambiguous. The CDR3 is 14 amino acids. With 6 bases removed from V and 7 bases from J, the gap between germline ends came to 18 bases. CDR1 and CDR2 (germline): MDHEN, SYDVKM. In DNA, the CDR3 is TGTGCCAGCAGCCTAACCGCAATCTATGTTGGCTACACCTTC. Translated: CASSLTAIYVGYTF.

The V call is TRBV11-2, the J call TRBJ2-2; D unclear. Trimming pared 2 bases from V and 5 bases from J, leaving 12 bases between. Germline V CDR1 and CDR2: SGHAT, FQNNGV. The CDR3 is made up of 15 amino acids. Here the CDR3 DNA reads TGTGCCAGCAGCTTATCCACTCCAGGAACCGGGGAGCTGTTTTTT. It specifies CASSLSTPGTGELFF.

This clonotype was counted at least ten times. This chain joins TRBV5-1 and TRBJ2-7, with 8 bases lining up with TRBD1. The CDR3 length is 15 residues. Germline V gene sequence: CDR1 SGHRS, CDR2 YFSETQ. Unmatched junction bases numbered 8, after V lost 3 bases and J lost 3 bases. This CDR3 reads CASSSAGQGGYEQYF. The CDR3 nucleotides are TGCGCCAGCAGCTCCGCCGGACAGGGAGGCTACGAGCAGTACTTC. The entire variable domain, with the rest obtained from reference TRBV5-1 and TRBJ2-7, is as follows: KAGVTQTPRYLIKTRGQQVTLSCSPISGHRSVSWYQQTPGQGLQFLFEYFSETQRNKGNFPGRFSGRQFSNSRSEMNVSTLELGDSALYLCASSSAGQGGYEQYFGPGTRLTVT.

This clonotype was counted only a few times. The V call is TRBV20-1, the J call TRBJ2-4; possible D gene TRBD1, 5 bases. Looked up from germline, CDR1 is DFQATT and CDR2 is SNEGSKA (reference sequence). CDR3 length equals 14 residues. Deletions cut 1 base from V and 6 bases from J, with 13 bases between. The CDR3 DNA is TGCAGTGCTAGAGGTCGTGAGGACATAAACATTCAGTACTTC. This encodes CSARGREDINIQYF.

At least ten counts were recorded for this clonotype. This sequence joins TRBV11-2 and TRBJ2-7; 9 positions agree with TRBD1. CDR1 is SGHAT and CDR2 is FQNNGV in the germline V gene. Losses at the gene ends were 5 bases for V and 3 bases for J; bases not matched to a gene: 14. The CDR3 has 17 residues. CDR3 nucleotides: TGTGCCAGCAGCCCCCATGGGACAGGGCTGTCCGTCTACGAGCAGTACTTC. This encodes CASSPHGTGLSVYEQYF. Full variable domain (outside the CDR3, taken from reference TRBV11-2 and TRBJ2-7): EAGVAQSPRYKIIEKRQSVAFWCNPISGHATLYWYQQILGQGPKLLIQFQNNGVVDDSQLPKDRFSAERLKGVDSTLKIQPAKLEDSAVYLCASSPHGTGLSVYEQYFGPGTRLTVT.

This clonotype turned up a few times. V and J are TRBV5-4 and TRBJ2-3, with 10 bases that match TRBD2. Trimming cost V 1 base and J 4 bases; bases outside gene matches: 6. The CDR3 consists of 16 residues. CDR1 and CDR2 from the germline V gene are SGHNT and YYREEE (reference sequence). The CDR3 nucleotides read TGTGCCAGCAGCTTGCGCTCTAGCGGGAGTGCAGATACGCAGTATTTT. Amino acid sequence: CASSLRSSGSADTQYF.

As to this clonotype: A much larger clone sits a single nucleotide away, making a read error possible. The chain has TRBV28 and TRBJ2-7, with 7 bases aligning to TRBD2. V trimming: 2 bases; J trimming: 4 bases; junction bases outside the gene matches: 5. This CDR3 spans 14 amino acids. Per the germline V gene, CDR1 is MDHEN and CDR2 is SYDVKM. This CDR3 reads CASSLRGEGYEQYF. The CDR3 nucleotides are TGTGCCAGCAGTTTACGGGGGGAGGGTTACGAGCAGTACTTC.

Ten or more counts support this clonotype. The chain couples TRBV28 to TRBJ2-3; D remains unclear. The CDR3 is 14 amino acids. The germline V gene has CDR1 MDHEN and CDR2 SYDVKM. Trimming pared 7 bases from V and 2 bases from J, leaving 13 bases between. CDR3 loop: CASTLTATTDTQYF. CDR3 DNA: TGTGCCAGCACCTTGACGGCTACCACAGATACGCAGTATTTT. The full variable domain, rest sourced from reference TRBV28 and TRBJ2-3, is DVKVTQSSRYLVKRTGEKVFLECVQDMDHENMFWYRQDPGLGLRLIYFSYDVKMKEKGDIPEGYSVSREKKERFSLILESASTNQTSMYLCASTLTATTDTQYFGPGTRLTVL.

This clonotype has more than one count but fewer than ten. This chain joins TRBV6-1 and TRBJ2-1; 7 bases map to TRBD1. Germline V gives CDR1 MNHNS, CDR2 SASEGT. This CDR3 is built from 15 residues. Trimming took 3 bases from V and 2 from J; bases not matched to a gene: 4. This CDR3 reads CASSDRQGTYNEQFF. For the CDR3, the DNA is TGTGCCAGCAGTGATAGACAGGGAACCTACAATGAGCAGTTCTTC.

V and J are TRBV20-1 and TRBJ1-5, with TRBD1 as a possible D gene (5 bases). CDR1 and CDR2 from the germline V gene are DFQATT and SNEGSKA (reference sequence). The V and J ends lost 0 bases and 3 bases respectively, with 15 bases between them. The CDR3 is 16 residues long. The CDR3 DNA reads TGCAGTGCTAGAGATCAAGGGCGGGGGTACAATCAGCCCCAGCATTTT. Amino acids: CSARDQGRGYNQPQHF.